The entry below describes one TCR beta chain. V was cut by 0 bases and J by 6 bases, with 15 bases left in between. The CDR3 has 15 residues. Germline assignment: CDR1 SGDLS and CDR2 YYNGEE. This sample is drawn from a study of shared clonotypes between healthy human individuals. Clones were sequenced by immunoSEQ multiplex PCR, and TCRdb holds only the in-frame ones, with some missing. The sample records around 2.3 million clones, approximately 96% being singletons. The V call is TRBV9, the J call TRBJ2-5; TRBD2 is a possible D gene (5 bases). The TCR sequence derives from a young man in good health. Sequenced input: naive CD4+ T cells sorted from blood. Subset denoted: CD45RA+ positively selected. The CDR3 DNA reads TGTGCCAGCAGCGTAGGTTCCGCTAGCTGGAAGACCCAGTACTTC. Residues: CASSVGSASWKTQYF. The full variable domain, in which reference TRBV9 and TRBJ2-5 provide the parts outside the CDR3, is DSGVTQTPKHLITATGQRVTLRCSPRSGDLSVYWYQQSLDQGLQFLIQYYNGEERAKGNILERFSAQQFPDLHSELNLSSLELGDSALYFCASSVGSASWKTQYFGPGTRLLVL.